Listed here are 32 T cell receptor beta chains from one sample, sequenced in a study of cytomegalovirus exposure and HLA in healthy donors. Sequencing used immunoSEQ multiplex PCR; TCRdb keeps in-frame clones, though not all of them. Among about 150,000 clones listed, more than 70% were seen once. The sequencing sample was made of PBMCs. All receptors come from a man in his late teens or twenties in good health and CMV-seronegative.

The V and J genes are TRBV11-2 and TRBJ1-1, with D maybe TRBD1 (6 bases). V was clipped by 4 bases and J by 4 bases, with 10 bases between them. CDR1 is SGHAT, CDR2 FQNNGV, per germline. CDR3 length equals 13 residues. CDR3: CASSSKGVTEAFF. DNA for the CDR3: TGTGCCAGCAGCTCTAAGGGGGTCACTGAAGCTTTCTTT.

The chain employs TRBV5-4 and TRBJ2-7, with D perhaps matching TRBD1 (6 bases). From germline, CDR1 is SGHNT and CDR2 YYREEE (reference sequence). This CDR3 region has 15 residues. The V and J ends lost 2 bases and 3 bases respectively, with 15 bases between them. CDR3 protein: CASSFGLGADYEQYF. For the CDR3, the DNA is TGTGCCAGCAGCTTCGGGCTGGGGGCGGACTACGAGCAGTACTTC. Based on the CDR3 plus reference TRBV5-4 and TRBJ2-7, the full variable domain is ETGVTQSPTHLIKTRGQQVTLRCSSQSGHNTVSWYQQALGQGPQFIFQYYREEENGRGNFPPRFSGLQFPNYSSELNVNALELDDSALYLCASSFGLGADYEQYFGPGTRLTVT.

The chain combines TRBV11-1 with TRBJ1-2; TRBD1 is a possible D gene (6 bases). CDR1 and CDR2 (germline): SGHAT, FQDESV (reference sequence). Trimming took off 5 bases at V and 1 base at J, with 17 bases between the two ends. CDR3 length equals 16 residues. CDR3: CASSRRTALNNYGYTF. The CDR3 nucleotides are TGTGCCAGCAGCCGACGGACAGCGCTCAATAACTATGGCTACACCTTC.

By sample share, this clone is medium-sized. In nucleotides, the CDR3 is TGCAGCGTTGAAGGCACAGGGGCGGATGGCTACACCTTC. Residues: CSVEGTGADGYTF. This chain joins TRBV29-1 and TRBJ1-2; TRBD1 aligns across 7 bases. The ends lost 1 base at V and 6 bases at J; junction bases unmatched: 5. The CDR3 has 13 residues. Germline V lookup: CDR1 SQVTM, CDR2 ANQGSEA.

The chain carries TRBV6-1 and TRBJ2-1; D remains ambiguous. Deletions cut 2 bases from V and 4 bases from J, with 9 bases between. The CDR3 runs to 14 residues. The germline gives CDR1 MNHNS, CDR2 SASEGT. The CDR3 sequence is CASSEFNSYNEQFF. CDR3 DNA sequence: TGTGCCAGCAGTGAATTCAACAGTTACAATGAGCAGTTCTTC.

This chain uses TRBV6-5 with TRBJ2-7; TRBD1 aligns across 7 bases. Germline V lookup: CDR1 MNHEY, CDR2 SVGAGI. V dropped 0 bases and J dropped 6; count of bases not matched to a gene: 8. This CDR3 has 15 amino acids. The CDR3, as DNA: TGTGCCAGCAGTTACTCTTGGACAGGTACTTCCGAGCAGTACTTC. Translating gives CASSYSWTGTSEQYF.

This clone has just one count. The chain is built from TRBV2 and TRBJ1-5, with D possibly being TRBD1 (6 bases). The CDR3 is 15 residues long. The germline CDR1 and CDR2 sequences are SNHLY and FYNNEI. Trimming stripped 7 bases from V and 0 bases from J, with 13 bases between. CDR3 coding DNA: TGTGCCAGCACTGGGGGCGAATATAGCAATCAGCCCCAGCATTTT. Translating it yields CASTGGEYSNQPQHF. Variable domain in full (rest from reference TRBV2 and TRBJ1-5): EPEVTQTPSHQVTQMGQEVILRCVPISNHLYFYWYRQILGQKVEFLVSFYNNEISEKSEIFDDQFSVERPDGSNFTLKIRSTKLEDSAMYFCASTGGEYSNQPQHFGDGTRLSIL.

This clone was seen a single time. The rearrangement links TRBV28 to TRBJ2-3; the D gene is possibly TRBD1 (7 bases). The germline V gene encodes CDR1 MDHEN and CDR2 SYDVKM. The CDR3 contains 15 residues. Trimming took off 3 bases at V and 4 bases at J, with 14 bases between the two ends. The CDR3 nucleotides read TGTGCCAGCAGTTTGCGGGACAGAGGGCCAGATACGCAGTATTTT. Amino acids: CASSLRDRGPDTQYF.

This clone was picked up one time. This chain links TRBV7-6 with TRBJ2-3; a possible D gene is TRBD2 (6 bases). V shed 8 bases and J shed 0 bases, with 9 bases lying between them. Germline CDR1 SGHVS, CDR2 FNYEAQ. This CDR3 has 13 residues. CDR3 loop: CASSAGSTDTQYF. CDR3 sequence (DNA): TGTGCCAGCTCGGCGGGAAGCACAGATACGCAGTATTTT.

This chain connects TRBV2 to TRBJ1-1, with a weak D call TRBD1 (5 bases). The V end lost 0 bases, the J end lost 1 base, and 12 bases lay between the germline ends. CDR1 and CDR2 (germline): SNHLY, FYNNEI. The CDR3 totals 16 residues. The CDR3 reads CASSEASGHRNTEAFF. The CDR3 bases are TGTGCCAGCAGTGAAGCTTCAGGGCATAGGAACACTGAAGCTTTCTTT. Full variable domain (outside the CDR3, taken from reference TRBV2 and TRBJ1-1): EPEVTQTPSHQVTQMGQEVILRCVPISNHLYFYWYRQILGQKVEFLVSFYNNEISEKSEIFDDQFSVERPDGSNFTLKIRSTKLEDSAMYFCASSEASGHRNTEAFFGQGTRLTVV.

The rearrangement joins TRBV5-1 to TRBJ2-1; tentatively, D is TRBD2 (5 bases). Trimming took 0 bases from V and 8 from J, leaving 12 bases between them. In germline, CDR1 is SGHRS, CDR2 YFSETQ. The CDR3 is 14 residues long. In DNA, the CDR3 is TGCGCCAGCAGCTTGGAACGGGAAAGCGATGAGCAGTTCTTC. Its protein is CASSLERESDEQFF.

This sequence joins TRBV7-2 and TRBJ2-7, with D tentatively TRBD1 (5 bases). Germline loops: CDR1 SGHTA, CDR2 FQGNSA. V lost 6 bases to trimming and J lost 1 base, with 10 bases between them. This CDR3 region has 13 residues. The DNA of the CDR3 is TGTGCCAGCAGGTTAACAGGTTCCTACGAGCAGTACTTC. Protein product: CASRLTGSYEQYF.

V gene TRBV7-2 combines with J gene TRBJ1-1; no clear D. Germline lookup yields CDR1 SGHTA and CDR2 FQGNSA. CDR3 length: 14 amino acids. Deletions cut 6 bases from V and 7 bases from J, with 18 bases between. The CDR3 loop reads CASRSRVAAIEAFF. In DNA, the CDR3 is TGTGCCAGCAGATCTCGGGTGGCGGCAATTGAAGCTTTCTTT.

This chain connects TRBV5-4 to TRBJ2-5; 9 bases align to TRBD1. Germline CDR1 is SGHNT and CDR2 is YYREEE (reference sequence). The ends lost 4 bases at V and 9 bases at J; junction bases unmatched: 13. The CDR3 is 15 residues long. This chain's CDR3 is CASSQTRQGVGPQYF. CDR3 bases: TGTGCCAGCAGCCAAACCCGACAGGGGGTGGGGCCCCAGTACTTC.

V usage is TRBV5-1 and J usage is TRBJ2-2, with TRBD2 matching over 9 bases. The J segment lost 2 bases and the V segment lost 4 bases, leaving 3 bases of the junction unmatched. The CDR3 length is 15 residues. Germline V lookup: CDR1 SGHRS, CDR2 YFSETQ. The CDR3 region has the DNA TGCGCCAGCAGCGTTAGCGGGAGTAACACCGGGGAGCTGTTTTTT. Encoded protein: CASSVSGSNTGELFF.

The chain links TRBV7-6 to TRBJ1-5; 10 bases agree with TRBD1. This CDR3 comprises 15 residues. The V segment lost 6 bases and the J segment 7 bases; nucleotides outside the gene matches: 9. Germline V gene lookup returns CDR1 SGHVS and CDR2 FNYEAQ. Here the CDR3 reads CASSPIPGQGQPQHF. The CDR3 coding sequence is TGTGCCAGCAGTCCGATACCGGGACAGGGGCAGCCCCAGCATTTT.

The count of this clone is one. The CDR3 is CASSQGGTANTEAFF. The CDR3 bases are TGCGCCAGCAGCCAAGGGGGGACAGCGAACACTGAAGCTTTCTTT. V and J are TRBV4-1 and TRBJ1-1; 7 bases align to TRBD1. V gave up 1 base and J gave up 1 base; unmatched junction bases: 3. The CDR3 covers 15 residues. Germline V gene lookup returns CDR1 MGHRA and CDR2 YSYEKL.

CDR3 DNA sequence: TGTGCCAGTAGTACCTACCTCGGGACACTCAACTATGGCTACACCTTC. Its translation: CASSTYLGTLNYGYTF. J is TRBJ1-2 and V is TRBV19; a weak D match, TRBD1 (6 bases). The CDR3 consists of 16 residues. CDR1 is LNHDA, CDR2 SQIVND, per germline (reference sequence). Trimming took 4 bases from V and 2 from J, leaving 17 bases between them.

V usage is TRBV28 and J usage is TRBJ2-1; 12 positions match TRBD2. CDR3 length: 17 amino acids. CDR1 is MDHEN and CDR2 is SYDVKM in the germline V gene. J was trimmed by 10 bases and V by 3 bases; bases with no gene match: 13. For the CDR3, the DNA is TGTGCCAGCAGTTTTCGACTCCCCACTAGCGGGGGGAGGGAGCAGTTCTTC. It translates to CASSFRLPTSGGREQFF.

This clone has just a few counts. The chain is built from TRBV4-1 and TRBJ2-2, with D perhaps TRBD1 (6 bases). V lost 1 base, J lost 1 base, and 7 bases lay in between. Per the germline V gene, CDR1 is MGHRA and CDR2 is YSYEKL. The CDR3 has 15 amino acids. CDR3 amino acids: CASSQATGNTGELFF. The CDR3 DNA is TGCGCCAGCAGCCAAGCGACAGGGAACACCGGGGAGCTGTTTTTT.

The genes are TRBV5-1 and TRBJ2-5; 10 bases fit TRBD1. CDR3 size: 12 residues. In germline, CDR1 is SGHRS, CDR2 YFSETQ. Germline trimming cut 5 bases from V and 10 bases from J; bases unmatched to any gene: 5. The CDR3 reads CASRPDRGDQYF. The CDR3 bases are TGCGCCAGCAGACCGGACAGGGGGGACCAGTACTTC.

The rearrangement joins TRBV18 to TRBJ1-2, with D perhaps TRBD1 (6 bases). The CDR3 runs to 14 residues. Per the germline V gene, CDR1 is KGHSH and CDR2 is LQKENI. The V end lost 3 bases, the J end lost 2 bases, and 10 bases lay between the germline ends. The CDR3 DNA sequence: TGTGCCAGCTCACCCGACAGGTTGAACTATGGCTACACCTTC. Translated, it gives CASSPDRLNYGYTF.

This clone was found once. This chain links TRBV27 with TRBJ2-3, with a tentative D call TRBD2 (5 bases). The germline V and J ends were trimmed by 3 bases and 6 bases, with 16 bases remaining between them. The CDR3 has 15 residues. CDR1 and CDR2 from the germline V gene are MNHEY and SMNVEV (reference sequence). This chain's CDR3 is CASSLDPGGSDTQYF. The CDR3 coding sequence is TGTGCCAGCAGTTTGGACCCCGGCGGGTCCGATACGCAGTATTTT.

This chain joins TRBV28 and TRBJ2-3; 11 bases are shared with TRBD2. CDR1 is MDHEN and CDR2 is SYDVKM in the germline V gene. The V and J ends lost 7 bases and 4 bases, in that order; junction bases with no gene match: 22. This CDR3 is built from 20 residues. For the CDR3, the DNA is TGTGCCAGCACCATAAGTGGCAGGGGCAAACTAGCGGGGGCTCCAGATACGCAGTATTTT. This codes for CASTISGRGKLAGAPDTQYF.

The gene calls are TRBV6-1 and TRBJ2-7; TRBD1 matches at 8 bases. CDR3 length: 14 residues. CDR1 and CDR2 from the germline V gene are MNHNS and SASEGT. Trimming at V came to 8 bases and at J to 4 bases, leaving 10 bases not matched to a gene. In DNA, the CDR3 is TGTGCCAGCGCCAGACAGGGGACACGATACGAGCAGTACTTC. It specifies CASARQGTRYEQYF.

The gene calls are TRBV13 and TRBJ2-3; 8 bases fit TRBD1. Germline V gene lookup returns CDR1 PRHDT and CDR2 FYEKMQ (reference sequence). J gave up 1 base and V 4 bases, and 7 bases lay outside the gene matches. The CDR3 covers 16 residues. CDR3 in amino acids: CASSSNLQGGTDTQYF. Here the CDR3 DNA reads TGTGCCAGCAGCTCTAACCTACAGGGGGGCACAGATACGCAGTATTTT.

V usage is TRBV28 and J usage is TRBJ2-2, with 8 positions matching TRBD2. Per the germline V gene, CDR1 is MDHEN and CDR2 is SYDVKM. V shed 8 bases, J shed 4 bases, and the junction held 9 bases outside the gene matches. The CDR3 has 15 amino acids. The CDR3 reads CASGPSGLGTGELFF. As DNA, the CDR3 is TGTGCCAGCGGACCTAGCGGGTTAGGCACCGGGGAGCTGTTTTTT.

The gene calls are TRBV11-2 and TRBJ2-7; 8 bases line up with TRBD1. The V gene end was trimmed by 4 bases and the J gene end by 1 base; junction bases not matched to a gene: 6. The CDR3 spans 15 residues. Germline CDR1 reads SGHAT; CDR2 reads FQNNGV. The chain's CDR3 is CASSSGQGVSYEQYF. DNA for the CDR3: TGTGCCAGCAGCTCAGGACAGGGTGTATCCTACGAGCAGTACTTC.

This chain connects TRBV6-1 to TRBJ1-2; TRBD1 might be the D (5 bases). Germline V gene data show CDR1 as MNHNS and CDR2 as SASEGT. The CDR3 has 15 residues. Trimming shortened V by 4 bases and J by 4 bases, and 16 bases separated the two germline ends. In DNA, the CDR3 is TGTGCCAGCAGTGGGTCGGGGGACGGCTCCTATGGCTACACCTTC. Amino acids: CASSGSGDGSYGYTF.

The table lists this clone with a count of one. The chain couples TRBV6-6 to TRBJ1-1, with D perhaps TRBD1 (5 bases). V lost 4 bases and J lost 3, with 15 bases in between. The CDR3 extends over 15 amino acids. Germline lookup yields CDR1 MNHNY and CDR2 SVGAGI (reference sequence). DNA for the CDR3: TGTGCCAGCAGTTCCCGGGGGGGTTATTACACTGAAGCTTTCTTT. It encodes CASSSRGGYYTEAFF.

The chain is built from TRBV6-5 and TRBJ1-5; D is perhaps TRBD1 (5 bases). The germline gives CDR1 MNHEY, CDR2 SVGAGI. V gave up 6 bases and J gave up 3 bases, with 12 bases separating them. This CDR3 region has 14 residues. CDR3 region: CASRLGGDNQPQHF. In DNA, the CDR3 is TGTGCCAGCAGATTAGGAGGGGACAATCAGCCCCAGCATTTT.

The chain couples TRBV6-5 to TRBJ1-1, with D tentatively TRBD1 (6 bases). Germline V gene data show CDR1 as MNHEY and CDR2 as SVGAGI. CDR3 length: 14 amino acids. Trimming shortened V by 1 base and J by 4 bases, and 10 bases separated the two germline ends. DNA for the CDR3: TGTGCCAGCAGTTACTACAGGGTCTCCACTGAAGCTTTCTTT. Its protein is CASSYYRVSTEAFF.